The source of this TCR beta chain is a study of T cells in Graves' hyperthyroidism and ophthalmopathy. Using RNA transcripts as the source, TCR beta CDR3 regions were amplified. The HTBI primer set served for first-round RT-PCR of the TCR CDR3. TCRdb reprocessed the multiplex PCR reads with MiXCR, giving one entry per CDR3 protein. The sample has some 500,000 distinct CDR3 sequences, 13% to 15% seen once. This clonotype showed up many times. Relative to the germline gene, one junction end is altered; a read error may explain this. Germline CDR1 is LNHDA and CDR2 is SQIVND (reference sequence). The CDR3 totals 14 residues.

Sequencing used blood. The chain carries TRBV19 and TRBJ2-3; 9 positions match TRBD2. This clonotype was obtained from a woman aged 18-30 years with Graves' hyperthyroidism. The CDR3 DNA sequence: TGTGCCACTTCCCCCGGGACTAGCATAGATACGCAGTATTTT. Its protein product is CATSPGTSIDTQYF.